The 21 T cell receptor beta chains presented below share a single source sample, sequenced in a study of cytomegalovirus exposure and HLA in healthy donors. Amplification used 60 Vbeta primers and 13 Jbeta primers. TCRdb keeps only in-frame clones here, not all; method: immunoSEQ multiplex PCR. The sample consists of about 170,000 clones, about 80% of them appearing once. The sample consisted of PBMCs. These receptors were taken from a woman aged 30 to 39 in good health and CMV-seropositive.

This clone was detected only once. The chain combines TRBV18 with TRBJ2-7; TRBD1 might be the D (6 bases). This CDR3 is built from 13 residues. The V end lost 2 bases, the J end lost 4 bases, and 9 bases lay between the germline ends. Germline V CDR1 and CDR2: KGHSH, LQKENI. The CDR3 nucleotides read TGTGCCAGCTCACCAACTCAGGGGTACGAGCAGTACTTC. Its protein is CASSPTQGYEQYF.

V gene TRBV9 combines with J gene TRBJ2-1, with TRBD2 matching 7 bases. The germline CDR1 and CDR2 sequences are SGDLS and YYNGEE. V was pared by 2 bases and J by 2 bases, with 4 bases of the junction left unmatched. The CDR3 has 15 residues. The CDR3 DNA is TGTGCCAGCAGCGTCGGGGGGTCAACCTACAATGAGCAGTTCTTC. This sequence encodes CASSVGGSTYNEQFF.

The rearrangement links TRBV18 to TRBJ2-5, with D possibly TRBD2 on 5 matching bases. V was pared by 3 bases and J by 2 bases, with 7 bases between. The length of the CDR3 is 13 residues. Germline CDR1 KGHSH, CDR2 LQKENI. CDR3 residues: CASSPTSQETQYF. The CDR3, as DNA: TGTGCCAGCTCACCCACTAGTCAAGAGACCCAGTACTTC.

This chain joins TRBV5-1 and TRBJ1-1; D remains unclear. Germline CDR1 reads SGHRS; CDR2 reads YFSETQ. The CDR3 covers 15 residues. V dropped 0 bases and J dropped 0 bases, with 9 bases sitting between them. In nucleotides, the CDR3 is TGCGCCAGCAGCTTGGTCGGGAGGGTGAACACTGAAGCTTTCTTT. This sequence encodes CASSLVGRVNTEAFF.

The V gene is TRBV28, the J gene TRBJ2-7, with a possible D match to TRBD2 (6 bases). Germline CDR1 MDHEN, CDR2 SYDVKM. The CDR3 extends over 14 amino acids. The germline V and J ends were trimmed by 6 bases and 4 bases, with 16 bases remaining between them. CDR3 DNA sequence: TGTGCCAGCAGGGGACGTGGGACTGGGTACGAGCAGTACTTC. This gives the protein CASRGRGTGYEQYF.

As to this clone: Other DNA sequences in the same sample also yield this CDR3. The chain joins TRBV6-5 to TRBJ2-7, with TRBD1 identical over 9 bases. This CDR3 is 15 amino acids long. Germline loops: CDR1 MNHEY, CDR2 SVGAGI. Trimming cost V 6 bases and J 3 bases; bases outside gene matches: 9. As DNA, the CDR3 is TGTGCCAGCAGCTCAACCGGGACAGGGTACTACGAGCAGTACTTC. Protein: CASSSTGTGYYEQYF.

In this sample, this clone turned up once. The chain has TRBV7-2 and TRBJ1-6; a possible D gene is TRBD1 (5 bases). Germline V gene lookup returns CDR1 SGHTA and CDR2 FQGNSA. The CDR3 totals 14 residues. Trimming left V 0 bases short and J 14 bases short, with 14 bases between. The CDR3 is CASSLASQGTSLHF. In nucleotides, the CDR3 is TGTGCCAGCAGCTTAGCCTCCCAGGGTACTTCCCTCCACTTT.

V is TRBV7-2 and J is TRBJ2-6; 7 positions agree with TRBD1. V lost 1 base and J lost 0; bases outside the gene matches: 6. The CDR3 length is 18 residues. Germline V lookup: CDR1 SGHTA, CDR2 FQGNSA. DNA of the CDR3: TGTGCCAGCAGCTTAGGAGGGACAGACCTCTCTGGGGCCAACGTCCTGACTTTC. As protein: CASSLGGTDLSGANVLTF.

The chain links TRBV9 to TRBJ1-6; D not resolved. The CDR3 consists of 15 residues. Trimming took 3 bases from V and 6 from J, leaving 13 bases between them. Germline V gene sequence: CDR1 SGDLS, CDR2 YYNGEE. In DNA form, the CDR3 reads TGTGCCAGCAGCGCGGGAGGACTGTCTAATTCACCCCTCCACTTT. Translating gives CASSAGGLSNSPLHF.

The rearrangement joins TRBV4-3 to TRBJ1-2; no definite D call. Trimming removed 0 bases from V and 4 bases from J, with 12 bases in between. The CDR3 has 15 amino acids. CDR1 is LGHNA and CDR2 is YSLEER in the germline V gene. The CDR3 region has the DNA TGCGCCAGCAGCCAAGAAAAAGAACTCGTCTATGGCTACACCTTC. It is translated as CASSQEKELVYGYTF.

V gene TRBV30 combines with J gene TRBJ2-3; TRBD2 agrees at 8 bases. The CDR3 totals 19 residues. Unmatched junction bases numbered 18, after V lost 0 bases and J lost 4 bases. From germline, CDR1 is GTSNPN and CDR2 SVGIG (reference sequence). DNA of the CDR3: TGTGCCTGGAGTGTAAAATCCAGCGGGAGTTATTGGTTCGCAGATACGCAGTATTTT. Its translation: CAWSVKSSGSYWFADTQYF.

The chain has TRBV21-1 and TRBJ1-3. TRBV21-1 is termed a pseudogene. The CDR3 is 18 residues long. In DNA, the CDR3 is TGTGCCAGCACCAGATGGGGGGTAGTATTACATTCTGGAAACACCATATATTTT. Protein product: CASTRWGVVLHSGNTIYF.

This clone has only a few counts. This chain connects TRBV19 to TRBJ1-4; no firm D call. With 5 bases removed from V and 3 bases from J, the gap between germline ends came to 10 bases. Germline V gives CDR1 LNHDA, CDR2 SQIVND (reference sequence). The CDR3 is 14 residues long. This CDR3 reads CASSVSGSNEKLFF. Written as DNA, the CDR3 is TGTGCCAGTAGTGTATCAGGCTCTAATGAAAAACTGTTTTTT.

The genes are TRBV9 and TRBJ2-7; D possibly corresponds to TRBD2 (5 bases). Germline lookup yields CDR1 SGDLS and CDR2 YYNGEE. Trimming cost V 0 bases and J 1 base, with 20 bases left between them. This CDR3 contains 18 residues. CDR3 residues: CASSVGTGVSGLSYEQYF. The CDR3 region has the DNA TGTGCCAGCAGCGTAGGGACTGGGGTTTCGGGATTATCCTACGAGCAGTACTTC.

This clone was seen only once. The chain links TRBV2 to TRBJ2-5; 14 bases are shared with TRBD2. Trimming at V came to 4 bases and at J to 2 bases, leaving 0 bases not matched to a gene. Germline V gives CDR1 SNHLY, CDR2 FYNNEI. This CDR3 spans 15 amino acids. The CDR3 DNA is TGTGCCAGCAGTGGACTAGCGGGAGGGCAAGAGACCCAGTACTTC. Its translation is CASSGLAGGQETQYF.

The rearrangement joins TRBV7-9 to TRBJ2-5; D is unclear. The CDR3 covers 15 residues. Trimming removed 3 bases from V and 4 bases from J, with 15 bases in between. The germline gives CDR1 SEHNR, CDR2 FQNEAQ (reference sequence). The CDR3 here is CASSFLDFGRETQYF. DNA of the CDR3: TGTGCCAGCAGCTTTCTAGATTTTGGCCGAGAGACCCAGTACTTC.

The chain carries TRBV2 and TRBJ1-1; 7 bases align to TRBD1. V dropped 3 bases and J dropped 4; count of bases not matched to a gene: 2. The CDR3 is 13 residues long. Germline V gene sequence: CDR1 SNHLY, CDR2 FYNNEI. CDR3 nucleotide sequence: TGTGCCAGCAGTGATGACAGGGCCACTGAAGCTTTCTTT. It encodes CASSDDRATEAFF.

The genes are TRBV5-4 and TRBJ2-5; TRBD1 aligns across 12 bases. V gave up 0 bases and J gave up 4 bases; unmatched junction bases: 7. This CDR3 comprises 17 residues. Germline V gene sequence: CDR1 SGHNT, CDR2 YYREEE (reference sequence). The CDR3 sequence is CASSLAGQGALGETQYF. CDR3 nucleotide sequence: TGTGCCAGCAGCTTGGCGGGACAGGGGGCCTTGGGAGAGACCCAGTACTTC.

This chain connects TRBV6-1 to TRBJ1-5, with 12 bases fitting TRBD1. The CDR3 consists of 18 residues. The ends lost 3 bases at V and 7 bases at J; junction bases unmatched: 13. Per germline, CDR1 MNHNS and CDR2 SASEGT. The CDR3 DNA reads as TGTGCCAGCAGTGACCACACCGGGACAGGGGGCGCTGGCCAGCCCCAGCATTTT. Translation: CASSDHTGTGGAGQPQHF.

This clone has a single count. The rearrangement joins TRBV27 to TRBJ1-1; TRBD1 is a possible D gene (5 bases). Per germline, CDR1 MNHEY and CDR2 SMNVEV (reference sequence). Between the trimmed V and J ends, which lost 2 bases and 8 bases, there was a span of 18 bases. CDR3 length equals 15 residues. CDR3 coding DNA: TGTGCCAGCAGTTTAAGTGTTCTCGGGCACAGGGAAGCTTTCTTT. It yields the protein CASSLSVLGHREAFF.

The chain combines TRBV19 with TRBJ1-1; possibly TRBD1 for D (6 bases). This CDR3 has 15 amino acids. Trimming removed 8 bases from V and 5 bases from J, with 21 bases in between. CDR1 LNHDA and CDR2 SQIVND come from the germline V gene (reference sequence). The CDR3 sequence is CASEDSATRRTEAFF. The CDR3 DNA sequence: TGTGCCAGTGAGGACAGCGCCACTAGGAGGACTGAAGCTTTCTTT.